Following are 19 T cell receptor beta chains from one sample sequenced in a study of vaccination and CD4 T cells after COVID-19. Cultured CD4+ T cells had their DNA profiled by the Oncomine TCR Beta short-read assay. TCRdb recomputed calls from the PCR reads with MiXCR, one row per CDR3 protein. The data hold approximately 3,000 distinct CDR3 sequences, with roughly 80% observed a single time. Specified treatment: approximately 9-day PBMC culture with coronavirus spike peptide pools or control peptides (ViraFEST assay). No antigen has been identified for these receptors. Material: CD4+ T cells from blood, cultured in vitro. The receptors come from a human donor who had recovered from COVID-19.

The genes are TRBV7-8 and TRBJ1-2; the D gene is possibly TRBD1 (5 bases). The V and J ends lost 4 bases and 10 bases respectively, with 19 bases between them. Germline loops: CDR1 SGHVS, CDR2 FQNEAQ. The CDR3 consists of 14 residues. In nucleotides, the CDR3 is TGTGCCAGCAGCTCCCAGGGTCAGGCGGGAATCTACACCTTC. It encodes CASSSQGQAGIYTF.

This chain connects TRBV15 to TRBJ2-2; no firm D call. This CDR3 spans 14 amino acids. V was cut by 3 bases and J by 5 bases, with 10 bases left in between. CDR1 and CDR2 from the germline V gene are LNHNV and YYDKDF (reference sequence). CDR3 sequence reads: CATSRAWGTGELFF. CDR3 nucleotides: TGTGCCACCAGCAGGGCTTGGGGTACCGGGGAGCTGTTTTTT. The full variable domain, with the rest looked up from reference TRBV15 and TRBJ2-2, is DAMVIQNPRYQVTQFGKPVTLSCSQTLNHNVMYWYQQKSSQAPKLLFHYYDKDFNNEADTPDNFQSRRPNTSFCFLDIRSPGLGDTAMYLCATSRAWGTGELFFGEGSRLTVL.

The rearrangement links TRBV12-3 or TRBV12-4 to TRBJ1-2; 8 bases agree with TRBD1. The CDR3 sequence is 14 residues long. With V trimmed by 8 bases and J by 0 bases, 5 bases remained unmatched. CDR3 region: CASSPTGANYGYTF. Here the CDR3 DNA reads TGTGCCAGCTCCCCGACAGGGGCTAACTATGGCTACACCTTC.

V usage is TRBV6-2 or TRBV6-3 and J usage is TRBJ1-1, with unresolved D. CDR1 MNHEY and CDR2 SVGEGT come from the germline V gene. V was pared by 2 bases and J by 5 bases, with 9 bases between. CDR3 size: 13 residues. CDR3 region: CASSYTRKTEAFF. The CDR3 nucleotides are TGTGCCAGCAGTTACACGCGGAAGACTGAAGCTTTCTTT.

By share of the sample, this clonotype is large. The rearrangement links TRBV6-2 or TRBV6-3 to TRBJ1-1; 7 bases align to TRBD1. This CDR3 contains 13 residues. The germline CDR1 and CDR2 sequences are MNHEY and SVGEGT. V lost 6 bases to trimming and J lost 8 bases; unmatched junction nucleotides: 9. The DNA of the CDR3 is TGTGCCAGCAGACGCGCCAGGGGGAGAGAAGCTTTCTTT. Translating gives CASRRARGREAFF.

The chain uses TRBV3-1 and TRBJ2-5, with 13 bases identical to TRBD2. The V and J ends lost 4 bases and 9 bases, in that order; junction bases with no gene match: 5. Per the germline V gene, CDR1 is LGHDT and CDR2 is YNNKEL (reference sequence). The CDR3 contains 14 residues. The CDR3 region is CASSPTSGGPSQYF. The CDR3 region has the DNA TGTGCCAGCAGCCCGACTAGCGGGGGGCCTTCCCAGTACTTC.

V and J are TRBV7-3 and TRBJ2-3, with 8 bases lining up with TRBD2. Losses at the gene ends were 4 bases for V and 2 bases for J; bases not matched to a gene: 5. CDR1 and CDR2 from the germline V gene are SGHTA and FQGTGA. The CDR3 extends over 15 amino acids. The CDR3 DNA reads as TGTGCCAGCAGCTCAGCGGGGGTATACACAGATACGCAGTATTTT. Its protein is CASSSAGVYTDTQYF.

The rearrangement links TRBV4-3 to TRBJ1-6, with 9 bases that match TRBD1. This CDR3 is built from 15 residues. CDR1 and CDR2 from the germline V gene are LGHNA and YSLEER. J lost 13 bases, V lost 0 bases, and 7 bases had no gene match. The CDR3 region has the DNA TGCGCCAGCAGCCAAGAAGGACAGGGGTTAACCCCCCTCCACTTT. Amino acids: CASSQEGQGLTPLHF.

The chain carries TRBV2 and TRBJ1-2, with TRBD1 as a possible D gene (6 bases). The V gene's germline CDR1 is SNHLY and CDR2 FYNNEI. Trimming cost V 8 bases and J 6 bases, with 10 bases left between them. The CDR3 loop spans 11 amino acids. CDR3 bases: TGTGCCAGCTCCCCAGGGGATGGCTACACCTTC. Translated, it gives CASSPGDGYTF. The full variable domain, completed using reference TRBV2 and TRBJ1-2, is EPEVTQTPSHQVTQMGQEVILRCVPISNHLYFYWYRQILGQKVEFLVSFYNNEISEKSEIFDDQFSVERPDGSNFTLKIRSTKLEDSAMYFCASSPGDGYTFGSGTRLTVV.

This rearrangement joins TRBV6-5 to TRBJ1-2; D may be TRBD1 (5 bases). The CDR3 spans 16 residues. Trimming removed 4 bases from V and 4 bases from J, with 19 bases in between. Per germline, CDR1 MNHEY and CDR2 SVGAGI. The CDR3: CASSFHPTGGSYGYTF. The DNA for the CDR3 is TGTGCCAGCAGTTTCCACCCAACAGGAGGATCCTATGGCTACACCTTC.

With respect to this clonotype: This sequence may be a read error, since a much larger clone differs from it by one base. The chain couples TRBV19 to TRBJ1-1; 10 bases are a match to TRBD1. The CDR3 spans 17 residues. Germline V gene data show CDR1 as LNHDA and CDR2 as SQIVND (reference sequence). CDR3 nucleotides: TGTGCCGGTAGTATGTTCGGGACAGGGGCGTGGGGCACTGAAGCTTTCTTT. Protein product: CAGSMFGTGAWGTEAFF.

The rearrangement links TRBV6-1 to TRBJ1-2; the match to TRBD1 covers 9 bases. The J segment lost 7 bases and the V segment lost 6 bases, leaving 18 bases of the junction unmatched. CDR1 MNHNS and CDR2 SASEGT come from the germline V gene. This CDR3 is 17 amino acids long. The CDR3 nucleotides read TGTGCCAGCAGGTCCCACTCACCAGAACAGGGGGCGCCTGGCTACACCTTC. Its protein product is CASRSHSPEQGAPGYTF.

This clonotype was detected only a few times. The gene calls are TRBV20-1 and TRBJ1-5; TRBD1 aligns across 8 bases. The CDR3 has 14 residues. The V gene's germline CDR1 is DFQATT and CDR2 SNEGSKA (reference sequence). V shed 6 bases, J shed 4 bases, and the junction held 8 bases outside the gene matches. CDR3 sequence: CSATSGGQNQPQHF. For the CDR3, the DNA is TGCAGTGCGACGTCAGGGGGCCAAAATCAGCCCCAGCATTTT.

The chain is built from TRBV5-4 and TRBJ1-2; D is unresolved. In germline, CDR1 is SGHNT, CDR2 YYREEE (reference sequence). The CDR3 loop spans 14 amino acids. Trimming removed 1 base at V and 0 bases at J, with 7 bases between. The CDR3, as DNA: TGTGCCAGCAGCTTGAAAGGGACTAACTATGGCTACACCTTC. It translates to CASSLKGTNYGYTF. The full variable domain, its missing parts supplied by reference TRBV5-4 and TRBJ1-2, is ETGVTQSPTHLIKTRGQQVTLRCSSQSGHNTVSWYQQALGQGPQFIFQYYREEENGRGNFPPRFSGLQFPNYSSELNVNALELDDSALYLCASSLKGTNYGYTFGSGTRLTVV.

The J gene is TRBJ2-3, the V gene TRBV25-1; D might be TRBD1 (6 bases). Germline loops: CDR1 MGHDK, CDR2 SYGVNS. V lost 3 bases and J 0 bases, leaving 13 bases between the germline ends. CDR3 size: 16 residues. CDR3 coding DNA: TGTGCCAGCAGTGAGTGGCAGGGGTTTAGCACAGATACGCAGTATTTT. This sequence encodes CASSEWQGFSTDTQYF.

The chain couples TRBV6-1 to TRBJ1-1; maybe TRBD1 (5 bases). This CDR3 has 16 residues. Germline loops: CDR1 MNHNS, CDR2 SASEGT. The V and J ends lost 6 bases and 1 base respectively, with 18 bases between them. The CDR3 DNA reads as TGTGCCAGCAGGAAAGGGTCTGGGACGGCGAACACTGAAGCTTTCTTT. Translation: CASRKGSGTANTEAFF.

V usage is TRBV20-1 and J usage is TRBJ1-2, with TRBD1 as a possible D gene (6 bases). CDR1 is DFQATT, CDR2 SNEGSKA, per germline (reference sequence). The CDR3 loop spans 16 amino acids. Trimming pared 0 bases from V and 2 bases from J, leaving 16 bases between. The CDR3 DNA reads TGCAGTGCTAGAGATATGGGGGGGCAGGACAACTATGGCTACACCTTC. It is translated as CSARDMGGQDNYGYTF.

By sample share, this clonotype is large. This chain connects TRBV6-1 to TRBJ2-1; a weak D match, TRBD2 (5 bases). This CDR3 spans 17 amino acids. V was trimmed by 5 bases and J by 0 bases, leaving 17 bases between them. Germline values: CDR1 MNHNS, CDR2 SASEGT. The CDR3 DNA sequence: TGTGCCAGCAGTCCGGGGTTTCGGGTGAGCTCCTACAATGAGCAGTTCTTC. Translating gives CASSPGFRVSSYNEQFF.

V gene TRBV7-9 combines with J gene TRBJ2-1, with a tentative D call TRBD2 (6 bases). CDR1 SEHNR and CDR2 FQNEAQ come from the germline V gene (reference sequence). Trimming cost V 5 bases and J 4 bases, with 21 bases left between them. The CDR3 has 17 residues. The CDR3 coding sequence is TGTGCCAGCAGCCCCCCCCCGCGGGTAGCGGTGTACAATGAGCAGTTCTTC. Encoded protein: CASSPPPRVAVYNEQFF.